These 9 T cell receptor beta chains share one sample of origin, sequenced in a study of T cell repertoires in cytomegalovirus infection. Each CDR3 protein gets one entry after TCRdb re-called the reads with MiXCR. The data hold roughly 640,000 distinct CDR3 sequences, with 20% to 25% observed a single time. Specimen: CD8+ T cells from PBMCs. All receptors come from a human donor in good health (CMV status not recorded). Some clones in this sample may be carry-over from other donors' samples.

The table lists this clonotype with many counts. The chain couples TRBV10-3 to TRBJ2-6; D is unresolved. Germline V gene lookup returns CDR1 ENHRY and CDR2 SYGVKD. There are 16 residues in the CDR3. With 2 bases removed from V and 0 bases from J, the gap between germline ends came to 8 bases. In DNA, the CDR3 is TGTGCCATCAGTGAGGGGTTGAGCTCTGGGGCCAACGTCCTGACTTTC. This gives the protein CAISEGLSSGANVLTF.

CDR3 amino acids: CASSPVDKRTIYEQYF. CDR3 DNA sequence: TGTGCCAGCAGCCCCGTTGACAAGCGGACCATCTACGAGCAGTACTTC. The rearrangement joins TRBV7-1 to TRBJ2-7, with a possible D match to TRBD2 (5 bases). TRBV7-1 counts as an open reading frame of uncertain function. V was cut by 5 bases and J by 3 bases, with 20 bases left in between. This CDR3 has 16 amino acids.

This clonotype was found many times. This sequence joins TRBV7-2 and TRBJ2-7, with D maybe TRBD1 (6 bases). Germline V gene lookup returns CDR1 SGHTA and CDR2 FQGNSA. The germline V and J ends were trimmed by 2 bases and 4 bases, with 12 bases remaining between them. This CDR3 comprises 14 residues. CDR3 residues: CASSLTGLPYEQYV. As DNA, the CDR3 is TGTGCCAGCAGCTTAACAGGGCTACCATACGAGCAGTACGTC.

CDR3 sequence: CASSIVRDLGYNEQFF. Written as DNA, the CDR3 is TGTGCCAGTAGTATAGTGAGGGACCTCGGGTACAATGAGCAGTTCTTC. J is TRBJ2-1 and V is TRBV19; TRBD1 or TRBD2 may be the D gene (5 bases each). The CDR3 contains 16 residues. V lost 1 base and J lost 4, with 14 bases in between. Germline V CDR1 and CDR2: LNHDA, SQIVND (reference sequence).

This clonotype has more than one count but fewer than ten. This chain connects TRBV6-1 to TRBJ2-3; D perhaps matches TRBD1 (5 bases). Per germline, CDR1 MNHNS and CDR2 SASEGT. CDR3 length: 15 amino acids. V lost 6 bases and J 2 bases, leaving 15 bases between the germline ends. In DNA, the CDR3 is TGTGCCAGCAGCCGAAAGATGACAGACACAGATACGCAGTATTTT. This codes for CASSRKMTDTDTQYF.

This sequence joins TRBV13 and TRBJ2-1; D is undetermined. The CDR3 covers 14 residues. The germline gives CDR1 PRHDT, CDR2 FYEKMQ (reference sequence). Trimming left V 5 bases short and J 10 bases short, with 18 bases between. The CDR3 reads CASSQIHGVREQFF. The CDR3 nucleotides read TGTGCCAGCAGCCAAATACATGGGGTCCGGGAGCAGTTCTTC. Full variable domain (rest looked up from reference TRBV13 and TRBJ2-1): AAGVIQSPRHLIKEKRETATLKCYPIPRHDTVYWYQQGPGQDPQFLISFYEKMQSDKGSIPDRFSAQQFSDYHSELNMSSLELGDSALYFCASSQIHGVREQFFGPGTRLTVL.

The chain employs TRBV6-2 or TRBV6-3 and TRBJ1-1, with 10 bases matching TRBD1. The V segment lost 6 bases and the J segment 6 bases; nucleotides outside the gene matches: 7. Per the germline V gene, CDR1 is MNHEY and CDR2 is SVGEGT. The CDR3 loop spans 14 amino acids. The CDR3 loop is CASSEGQGFAEAFF. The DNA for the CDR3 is TGTGCCAGCAGCGAGGGACAGGGGTTTGCTGAAGCTTTCTTT.

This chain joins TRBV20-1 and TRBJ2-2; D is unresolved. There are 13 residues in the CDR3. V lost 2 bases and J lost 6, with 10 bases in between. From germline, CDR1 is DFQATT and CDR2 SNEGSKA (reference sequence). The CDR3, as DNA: TGCAGTGCTAGATGGCAGAGAGCCGGGGAGCTGTTTTTT. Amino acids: CSARWQRAGELFF.

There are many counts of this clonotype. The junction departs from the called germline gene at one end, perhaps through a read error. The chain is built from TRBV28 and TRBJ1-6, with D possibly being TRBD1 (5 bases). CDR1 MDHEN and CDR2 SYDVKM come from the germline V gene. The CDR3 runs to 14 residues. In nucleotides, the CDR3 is TGTGCCAGCCGTTTATCAGGGAATAATTCACCCCTCCACTTT. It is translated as CASRLSGNNSPLHF.